The present T cell receptor (beta chain) was sequenced within a study of T cells in Graves' hyperthyroidism and ophthalmopathy. Study results and limitations: Through a model of 13 V-J features, ophthalmopathy was separated from stable hyperthyroidism.

Many counts were recorded for this clonotype. The antigen remains undetermined. Using RNA transcripts as the source, TCR beta CDR3 regions were amplified. Using the HTBI primer set, a first-round RT-PCR was run on the TCR CDR3. From the multiplex PCR reads, TCRdb called clonotypes with MiXCR, one entry per CDR3 protein. The repertoire has 730,000 or so distinct CDR3 sequences, approximately 18% of them found once; the top ten carry over 15%. This sequence was found in a woman aged 50 to 65 with Graves' hyperthyroidism that later progressed to Graves' ophthalmopathy. The sequenced sample consisted of blood.

CDR3 coding DNA: TGTGCCAGCAGCAGACAACTGACAGGGGGAGGTTATGAAAAACTGTTTTTT. Amino acids: CASSRQLTGGGYEKLFF. The rearrangement joins TRBV11-2 to TRBJ1-4; 9 nucleotides match TRBD1. V lost 5 bases to trimming and J lost 6 bases; unmatched junction nucleotides: 13. The CDR3 loop spans 17 amino acids. Per germline, CDR1 SGHAT and CDR2 FQNNGV. Using reference TRBV11-2 and TRBJ1-4 for the parts outside the CDR3, the full variable domain is EAGVAQSPRYKIIEKRQSVAFWCNPISGHATLYWYQQILGQGPKLLIQFQNNGVVDDSQLPKDRFSAERLKGVDSTLKIQPAKLEDSAVYLCASSRQLTGGGYEKLFFGSGTQLSVL.